The present entry profiles one T cell receptor beta chain with its context. Reverse transcription of 0.5 to 1 ug RNA was performed with random hexamers. TCRdb analysed the immunoSEQ multiplex PCR reads with MiXCR anew, one entry per CDR3 protein. The sample comprises 50,000 or so distinct CDR3 sequences, roughly 93% of which are singletons, and around 0.55% rests with the top ten. The record originates from a study of CD8 T cells in Susac syndrome. The clonotype was recovered from a human donor with multiple sclerosis. Sequenced: CD8+ T cells from PBMCs.

The CDR3 DNA follows: TGCGCCAGCAGCCGACAAGGGGGCACTGAAGCTTTCTTT. Translated, it gives CASSRQGGTEAFF. The rearrangement links TRBV4-1 to TRBJ1-1, with a weak D call TRBD1 (6 bases). The CDR3 length is 13 residues. The germline gives CDR1 MGHRA, CDR2 YSYEKL. Trimming took 4 bases from V and 4 from J, leaving 10 bases between them.